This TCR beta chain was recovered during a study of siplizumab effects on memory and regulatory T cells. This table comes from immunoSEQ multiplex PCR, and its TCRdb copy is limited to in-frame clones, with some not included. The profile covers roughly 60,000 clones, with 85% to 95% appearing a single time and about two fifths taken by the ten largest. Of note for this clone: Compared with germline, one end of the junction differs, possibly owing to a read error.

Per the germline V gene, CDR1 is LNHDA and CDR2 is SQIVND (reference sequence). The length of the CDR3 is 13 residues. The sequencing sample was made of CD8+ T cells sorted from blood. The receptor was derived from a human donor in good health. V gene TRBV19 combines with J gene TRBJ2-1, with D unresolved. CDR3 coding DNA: TGTGCCAGTAGTATAGGATCCTCCAATGAGCAGTTCTTC. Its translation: CASSIGSSNEQFF.